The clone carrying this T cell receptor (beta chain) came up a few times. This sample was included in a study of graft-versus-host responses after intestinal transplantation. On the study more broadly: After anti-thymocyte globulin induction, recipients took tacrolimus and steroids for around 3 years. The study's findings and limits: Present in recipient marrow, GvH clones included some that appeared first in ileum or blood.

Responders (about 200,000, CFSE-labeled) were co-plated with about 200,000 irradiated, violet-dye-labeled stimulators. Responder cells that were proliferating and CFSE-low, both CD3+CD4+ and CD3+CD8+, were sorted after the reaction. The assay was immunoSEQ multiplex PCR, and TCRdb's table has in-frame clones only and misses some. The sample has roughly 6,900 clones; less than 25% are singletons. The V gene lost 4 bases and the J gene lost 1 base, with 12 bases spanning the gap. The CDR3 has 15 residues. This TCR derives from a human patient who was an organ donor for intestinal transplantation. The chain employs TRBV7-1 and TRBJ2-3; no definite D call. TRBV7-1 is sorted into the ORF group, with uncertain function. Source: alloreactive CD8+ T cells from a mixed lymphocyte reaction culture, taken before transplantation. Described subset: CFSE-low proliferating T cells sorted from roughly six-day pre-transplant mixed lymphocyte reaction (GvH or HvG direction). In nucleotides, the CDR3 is TGTGCCAGCAGCTTACATGTAGTCGGCACAGATACGCAGTATTTT. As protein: CASSLHVVGTDTQYF.